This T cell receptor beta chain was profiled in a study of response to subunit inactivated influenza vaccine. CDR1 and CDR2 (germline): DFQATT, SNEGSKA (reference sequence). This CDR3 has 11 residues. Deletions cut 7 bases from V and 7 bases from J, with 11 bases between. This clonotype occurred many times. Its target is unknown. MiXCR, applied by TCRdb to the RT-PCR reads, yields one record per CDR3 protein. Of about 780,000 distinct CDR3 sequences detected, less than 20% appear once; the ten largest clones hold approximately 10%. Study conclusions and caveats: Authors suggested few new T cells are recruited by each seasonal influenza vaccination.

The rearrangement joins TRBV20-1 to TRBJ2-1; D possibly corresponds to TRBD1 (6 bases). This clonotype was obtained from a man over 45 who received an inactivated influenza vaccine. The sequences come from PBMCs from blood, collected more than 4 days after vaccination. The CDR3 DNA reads TGCAGTGAGTTCACAGGGAATGAGCAGTTCTTC. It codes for CSEFTGNEQFF.